What follows is one T cell receptor beta chain and its context. What this receptor recognizes is not known. No base quality values were provided; no much bigger clone lies one nucleotide off. Receptor amplification or capture employed the immunoSEQ multiplex PCR assay. Entries here come from immuneACCESS through TCRdb and include only in-frame sequences with V and J called. Some clones fail to appear in such tables; in the studies checked, an unresolved V gene covers under half of the shortfall, and the cause of the remainder is unknown. In this sample the table shows around 80,000 clones, just over 90% of which occur a single time. The biggest ten clones account for 2.6% of the sample. These data belong to a study of T cell changes during pregnancy in multiple sclerosis (dated by TCRdb to 2018 to 2020). For the wider study: Changes in the T cell repertoire over the course of pregnancy were examined in this study in women with multiple sclerosis.

This material consisted of peripheral blood, taken before pregnancy. This TCR was sampled from a female donor with multiple sclerosis, enrolled in a pregnancy study.

CDR3 region: CASSVPGQGVTDTQYF. The base sequence is TGTGCCAGCAGCGTACCGGGACAGGGGGTAACAGATACGCAGTATTTT. The V and J segments used are TRBV5-4 and TRBJ2-3, with 11 bases aligning to TRBD1. The CDR3, from cysteine to phenylalanine, totals 16 residues. Only CDR3 DNA remains: 48 bases, in frame from the first base. From the germline V gene (reference sequence), CDR1 is SGHNT and CDR2 is YYREEE. After removal of 4 bases from V and 3 bases from J, the junction retains 7 bases not matched to a gene.